Each of the 8 T cell receptor beta chains below was sequenced from the same sample in a study of blood T cell repertoires in COVID-19. Generated by immunoSEQ multiplex PCR, the TCRdb table keeps only in-frame clones and is missing some. The sample holds about 78,000 clones, approximately 89% seen once. The sample taken for sequencing was peripheral blood. The receptors derive from a man aged 45-60 years with active or convalescent COVID-19.

V gene TRBV5-1 combines with J gene TRBJ1-1; tentatively, D is TRBD1 (5 bases). The CDR3 sequence is 14 residues long. The germline CDR1 and CDR2 sequences are SGHRS and YFSETQ. Trimming pared 7 bases from V and 4 bases from J, leaving 17 bases between. The chain's CDR3 is CASGQGSGGTEAFF. The DNA of the CDR3 is TGCGCCAGCGGGCAGGGTTCGGGGGGCACTGAAGCTTTCTTT.

The chain carries TRBV10-2 and TRBJ2-7; tentatively, D is TRBD2 (5 bases). This CDR3 has 13 amino acids. The V and J ends lost 3 bases and 2 bases respectively, with 8 bases between them. Germline loops: CDR1 WSHSY, CDR2 SAAADI. In DNA, the CDR3 is TGCGCCAGCAGTGACGGAGGTACCTACGAGCAGTACTTC. Protein product: CASSDGGTYEQYF.

This clone was detected only once. J is TRBJ2-3 and V is TRBV7-2, with a possible D match to TRBD2 (6 bases). Germline V gene lookup returns CDR1 SGHTA and CDR2 FQGNSA. The CDR3 is 11 amino acids. The germline V and J ends were trimmed by 2 bases and 12 bases, with 9 bases remaining between them. CDR3 loop: CASSLRDSQYF. CDR3 DNA: TGTGCCAGCAGCTTAAGGGACTCACAGTATTTT. The full variable domain, in which reference TRBV7-2 and TRBJ2-3 provide the parts outside the CDR3, is GAGVSQSPSNKVTEKGKDVELRCDPISGHTALYWYRQSLGQGLEFLIYFQGNSAPDKSGLPSDRFSAERTGGSVSTLTIQRTQQEDSAVYLCASSLRDSQYFGPGTRLTVL.

The V call is TRBV5-1, the J call TRBJ2-1; the D is unclear. This CDR3 region has 11 residues. V was cut by 2 bases and J by 5 bases, with 2 bases left in between. Per germline, CDR1 SGHRS and CDR2 YFSETQ. The CDR3 DNA reads TGCGCCAGCAGCTTCAACAATGAGCAGTTCTTC. This translates into CASSFNNEQFF.

The chain links TRBV6-2 or TRBV6-3 to TRBJ2-1, with 7 positions matching TRBD1. V was pared by 0 bases and J by 1 base, with 0 bases of the junction left unmatched. The CDR3 is 15 amino acids. CDR1 and CDR2 from the germline V gene are MNHEY and SVGEGT. The CDR3 sequence: CASSYSGQSYNEQFF. Written as DNA, the CDR3 is TGTGCCAGCAGTTACTCGGGACAGTCCTACAATGAGCAGTTCTTC.

The J gene is TRBJ1-4, the V gene TRBV5-8, with 8 bases lining up with TRBD1. The CDR3 totals 15 residues. CDR1 and CDR2 from the germline V gene are SGHTS and YDEGEE. J lost 7 bases, V lost 4 bases, and 9 bases had no gene match. CDR3 sequence reads: CASSRKVGQAEKLFF. For the CDR3, the DNA is TGTGCCAGCAGCCGAAAGGTGGGACAGGCTGAAAAACTGTTTTTT.

This rearrangement joins TRBV7-8 to TRBJ1-3; TRBD1 might be the D (5 bases). The CDR3 has 13 amino acids. Germline values: CDR1 SGHVS, CDR2 FQNEAQ. V dropped 5 bases and J dropped 4 bases, with 9 bases sitting between them. The CDR3 nucleotides read TGTGCCAGCAGCGTACAGGAGGGAAACACCATATATTTT. Protein: CASSVQEGNTIYF. The full variable domain, rest sourced from reference TRBV7-8 and TRBJ1-3, is GAGVSQSPRYKVAKRGQDVALRCDPISGHVSLFWYQQALGQGPEFLTYFQNEAQLDKSGLPSDRFFAERPEGSVSTLKIQRTQQEDSAVYLCASSVQEGNTIYFGEGSWLTVV.

This chain connects TRBV7-2 to TRBJ2-3, with 8 bases fitting TRBD2. The CDR3 is 15 amino acids. Per the germline V gene, CDR1 is SGHTA and CDR2 is FQGNSA. V dropped 5 bases and J dropped 4; count of bases not matched to a gene: 8. Here the CDR3 DNA reads TGTGCCAGCAGCCTCGGGGCGGGGGGAGCAGATACGCAGTATTTT. It is translated as CASSLGAGGADTQYF.